These 23 T cell receptor beta chains were sequenced from one sample in a study of blood T cell repertoires in COVID-19. The table came from immunoSEQ multiplex PCR; TCRdb's copy has only in-frame clones and leaves some out. Of a few hundred thousand clones listed, 70% to 90% are singletons. Sequenced: peripheral blood. The receptor source for this set is a man between 18 and 29 years old with active or convalescent COVID-19.

This clone came up a few times. The V call is TRBV4-3, the J call TRBJ2-7; tentatively, D is TRBD1 (5 bases). Germline V gives CDR1 LGHNA, CDR2 YSLEER. The CDR3 sequence is 17 residues long. Trimming took 0 bases from V and 1 from J, leaving 16 bases between them. CDR3 sequence reads: CASSQDGAGVSSYEQYF. In DNA form, the CDR3 reads TGCGCCAGCAGCCAAGATGGGGCAGGCGTTAGTTCCTACGAGCAGTACTTC.

V usage is TRBV11-2 and J usage is TRBJ1-1, with D hard to call. The CDR3 extends over 13 amino acids. Between the trimmed V and J ends, which lost 3 bases and 7 bases, there was a span of 12 bases. Germline V gene data show CDR1 as SGHAT and CDR2 as FQNNGV. CDR3 nucleotide sequence: TGTGCCAGCAGCTTCTCGGGAGCTGGTGAAGCTTTCTTT. It encodes CASSFSGAGEAFF.

The V gene is TRBV13, the J gene TRBJ2-5; 10 nucleotides agree with TRBD1. Germline V gene data show CDR1 as PRHDT and CDR2 as FYEKMQ (reference sequence). The CDR3 runs 14 residues. V shed 5 bases and J 4 bases; nucleotides not matched to a gene: 4. CDR3 amino acids: CASSTGTGVETQYF. The DNA for the CDR3 is TGTGCCAGCAGCACCGGGACAGGGGTAGAGACCCAGTACTTC.

This clone was seen only once. J is TRBJ2-3 and V is TRBV6-5, with 8 bases lining up with TRBD2. This CDR3 has 15 residues. V gave up 2 bases and J gave up 7 bases; unmatched junction bases: 8. Per germline, CDR1 MNHEY and CDR2 SVGAGI. The CDR3 nucleotides are TGTGCCAGCAGTTACGCCGGGACTAGGGGGAATACGCAGTATTTT. It yields the protein CASSYAGTRGNTQYF.

This chain joins TRBV10-3 and TRBJ2-7; D gene ambiguous. Germline values: CDR1 ENHRY, CDR2 SYGVKD. CDR3 length: 13 residues. Between the trimmed V and J ends, which lost 4 bases and 3 bases, there was a span of 10 bases. The CDR3 reads CAISASGIYEQYF. As DNA, the CDR3 is TGTGCCATCAGTGCTTCGGGTATCTACGAGCAGTACTTC.

A word on this clone: Compared with germline, one end of the junction differs, possibly owing to a read error. The chain uses TRBV7-9 and TRBJ2-1, with D hard to call. The CDR3 runs to 16 residues. The germline gives CDR1 SEHNR, CDR2 FQNEAQ (reference sequence). CDR3 amino acids: CASSLAGKRSFNEQFF. The CDR3, as DNA: TGTGCCAGCAGCTTAGCGGGTAAGAGGTCCTTCAATGAGCAGTTCTTC.

The chain employs TRBV19 and TRBJ2-2; no definite D call. This CDR3 is 13 amino acids long. CDR1 and CDR2 from the germline V gene are LNHDA and SQIVND (reference sequence). Trimming shortened V by 3 bases and J by 5 bases, and 7 bases separated the two germline ends. CDR3 sequence reads: CASSITETGELFF. CDR3 sequence (DNA): TGTGCCAGTAGTATCACAGAGACCGGGGAGCTGTTTTTT.

This rearrangement joins TRBV5-4 to TRBJ2-7, with 9 bases fitting TRBD2. The CDR3 spans 13 residues. Germline CDR1 SGHNT, CDR2 YYREEE (reference sequence). The V gene end was trimmed by 5 bases and the J gene end by 6 bases; junction bases not matched to a gene: 6. In nucleotides, the CDR3 is TGTGCCAGCAGTGGGCGGGAGGGCTTCGAGCAGTACTTC. Translation: CASSGREGFEQYF.

This chain links TRBV7-2 with TRBJ2-7; tentatively, D is TRBD2 (5 bases). Trimming pared 5 bases from V and 2 bases from J, leaving 22 bases between. The CDR3 has 17 amino acids. Germline V gene sequence: CDR1 SGHTA, CDR2 FQGNSA. CDR3 nucleotide sequence: TGTGCCAGCAGCCAATCGGGTGGCGGGTTCCTTACCTACGAGCAGTACTTC. Its protein is CASSQSGGGFLTYEQYF.

V gene TRBV19 combines with J gene TRBJ2-3, with 7 bases fitting TRBD2. Trimming removed 3 bases from V and 6 bases from J; junction bases left unmatched: 9. Germline CDR1 is LNHDA and CDR2 is SQIVND (reference sequence). This CDR3 has 15 amino acids. CDR3: CASSIRGEFGDTQYF. Here the CDR3 DNA reads TGTGCCAGTAGTATTCGGGGGGAGTTCGGGGATACGCAGTATTTT.

The V call is TRBV9, the J call TRBJ2-5; D gene uncertain. Trimming removed 4 bases from V and 5 bases from J, with 9 bases in between. CDR3 size: 12 residues. Germline V gives CDR1 SGDLS, CDR2 YYNGEE. This chain's CDR3 is CASSSHEETQYF. CDR3 bases: TGTGCCAGCAGCTCCCACGAGGAGACCCAGTACTTC.

The chain couples TRBV2 to TRBJ1-5; D is perhaps TRBD1 (6 bases). The length of the CDR3 is 16 residues. Trimming shortened V by 3 bases and J by 5 bases, and 17 bases separated the two germline ends. Germline V gene lookup returns CDR1 SNHLY and CDR2 FYNNEI. The CDR3 bases are TGTGCCAGCAGTGAGGCGGGGGGGGCAAGGGATCAGCCCCAGCATTTT. Its protein is CASSEAGGARDQPQHF.

This clone was seen only a few times. The CDR3 DNA follows: TGCGCCAGCAGCCAAGGGGTCAGGTCGGATGGCTACACCTTC. Amino acids: CASSQGVRSDGYTF. The chain couples TRBV4-3 to TRBJ1-2; D not certain. Trimming left V 1 base short and J 6 bases short, with 12 bases between. Germline CDR1 and CDR2: LGHNA and YSLEER. This CDR3 is built from 14 residues.

The chain carries TRBV6-6 and TRBJ1-4, with 9 bases matching TRBD1. CDR3 length: 15 amino acids. Germline assignment: CDR1 MNHNY and CDR2 SVGAGI (reference sequence). V gave up 5 bases and J gave up 8 bases; unmatched junction bases: 9. The CDR3: CASSKPGQGEEKLFF. Written as DNA, the CDR3 is TGTGCCAGCAGTAAACCGGGACAGGGCGAGGAAAAACTGTTTTTT.

The chain links TRBV25-1 to TRBJ2-7; the match to TRBD1 covers 8 bases. This CDR3 is built from 14 residues. Per the germline V gene, CDR1 is MGHDK and CDR2 is SYGVNS. The trim removed 6 bases at V and 5 bases at J, leaving 9 bases unmatched. The CDR3 reads CASSRTGSGHEQYF. CDR3 nucleotides: TGTGCCAGCAGCCGGACAGGGTCAGGTCACGAGCAGTACTTC.

The CDR3 here is CASSFGVGQETQYF. CDR3 in DNA: TGTGCCAGCAGTTTTGGAGTAGGTCAAGAGACCCAGTACTTC. The chain employs TRBV28 and TRBJ2-5; D remains ambiguous. There are 14 residues in the CDR3. The germline V gene encodes CDR1 MDHEN and CDR2 SYDVKM. V dropped 3 bases and J dropped 2 bases, with 10 bases sitting between them.

V and J are TRBV28 and TRBJ2-5; D call uncertain. The CDR3 length is 12 residues. The germline CDR1 and CDR2 sequences are MDHEN and SYDVKM. V dropped 4 bases and J dropped 6 bases, with 9 bases sitting between them. The CDR3 nucleotides are TGTGCCAGCAGTTCACTAACTCAGACCCAGTACTTC. Protein product: CASSSLTQTQYF.

The rearrangement joins TRBV7-2 to TRBJ1-4, with no clear D. The germline gives CDR1 SGHTA, CDR2 FQGNSA. This CDR3 has 14 residues. The V gene lost 1 base and the J gene lost 8 bases, with 11 bases spanning the gap. CDR3 protein: CASSLVGREEKLFF. For the CDR3, the DNA is TGTGCCAGCAGCTTAGTGGGGAGAGAGGAAAAACTGTTTTTT.

The chain uses TRBV3-1 (or the pseudogene TRBV3-2) and TRBJ1-6; no definite D call. CDR1 is LGHDT and CDR2 is YNNKEL in the germline V gene (reference sequence). The CDR3 is 16 amino acids. The germline V and J ends were trimmed by 2 bases and 0 bases, with 8 bases remaining between them. The CDR3 DNA sequence: TGTGCCAGCAGCCAAATGACTAGCTCCTATAATTCACCCCTCCACTTT. It encodes CASSQMTSSYNSPLHF.

A single count supports this clone. V usage is TRBV7-2 and J usage is TRBJ2-1, with TRBD1 identical over 8 bases. The CDR3 consists of 16 residues. In germline, CDR1 is SGHTA, CDR2 FQGNSA. Losses at the gene ends were 1 base for V and 9 bases for J; bases not matched to a gene: 11. CDR3 amino acids: CASSLGPGGRNAEQFF. For the CDR3, the DNA is TGTGCCAGCAGCTTAGGGCCAGGGGGCAGGAACGCTGAGCAGTTCTTC.

The chain recombines TRBV15 with TRBJ2-6; 9 positions agree with TRBD2. This CDR3 has 19 amino acids. Germline V gives CDR1 LNHNV, CDR2 YYDKDF (reference sequence). V shed 5 bases, J shed 3 bases, and the junction held 14 bases outside the gene matches. This CDR3 reads CATSVRAGGPSFGANVLTF. CDR3 in DNA: TGTGCCACCAGCGTGAGGGCGGGAGGGCCCTCGTTTGGGGCCAACGTCCTGACTTTC.

This clone was counted once. The V and J genes are TRBV9 and TRBJ1-3, with 9 bases lining up with TRBD1. The CDR3 length is 18 residues. CDR1 is SGDLS and CDR2 is YYNGEE in the germline V gene. Losses at the gene ends were 2 bases for V and 3 bases for J; bases not matched to a gene: 12. CDR3 sequence (DNA): TGTGCCAGCAGCGTTTCCCGACAGGGGGATGCTCTTGGAAACACCATATATTTT. This sequence encodes CASSVSRQGDALGNTIYF. Full variable domain (outside the CDR3, taken from reference TRBV9 and TRBJ1-3): DSGVTQTPKHLITATGQRVTLRCSPRSGDLSVYWYQQSLDQGLQFLIQYYNGEERAKGNILERFSAQQFPDLHSELNLSSLELGDSALYFCASSVSRQGDALGNTIYFGEGSWLTVV.

V is TRBV5-4 and J is TRBJ1-3; tentative D call: TRBD1 (5 bases). The CDR3 has 16 residues. V lost 0 bases and J 4 bases, leaving 14 bases between the germline ends. The germline gives CDR1 SGHNT, CDR2 YYREEE (reference sequence). The CDR3 DNA is TGTGCCAGCAGCTTGGGACAGCCGTTTGGAGGAAACACCATATATTTT. Translation gives CASSLGQPFGGNTIYF. Full variable domain (rest looked up from reference TRBV5-4 and TRBJ1-3): ETGVTQSPTHLIKTRGQQVTLRCSSQSGHNTVSWYQQALGQGPQFIFQYYREEENGRGNFPPRFSGLQFPNYSSELNVNALELDDSALYLCASSLGQPFGGNTIYFGEGSWLTVV.